This TCR beta chain was documented in a study of CD8 T cells in ankylosing spondylitis. Study results and caveats: Among TCR beta sequences, a motif of under ten highly homologous variants appeared characteristic of ankylosing spondylitis blood. Reported data indicate significant enrichment of disease-linked clones within matched ankylosing spondylitis synovial fluid.

In regard to this clonotype: The antigen is undetermined.

There are 11 residues in the CDR3. V shed 8 bases and J shed 8 bases, with 12 bases lying between them. From germline, CDR1 is MNHEY and CDR2 SVGAGI. A quantitative 5'-RACE method, one with molecular barcodes, was used to make TCR beta libraries. TCRdb called the 5' RACE reads again in MiXCR, with one record for every CDR3 protein. Here the sample spans hundreds of thousands of distinct CDR3 sequences, approximately 24% being singletons. The sequenced sample was blood, either unsorted or a sorted T cell fraction (not recorded which). This TCR was sampled from a male donor with ankylosing spondylitis or in good health (not recorded which). The chain couples TRBV6-5 to TRBJ1-2; no reliable D call. The CDR3 is CASYADRGYTF. Here the CDR3 DNA reads TGTGCCAGCTACGCGGATCGGGGCTACACCTTC.